A selection of T cell receptor beta chains follows, all from one sample in a study of T and B cells in COVID-19 patients. TCRdb processed the multiplex PCR reads anew with MiXCR; each CDR3 protein has one entry. The table lists about 5,200 distinct CDR3 sequences, roughly 30% of them singletons, with roughly 5.3% in the top ten. Sample: blood. These receptor sequences come from a human donor with active COVID-19. Both conserved end residues are part of each CDR3. Each record gives: J gene, D gene, clone size, V gene, CDR3 protein, CDR3 DNA. A D gene is named only where the DNA matches it firmly. Only some rows state a clone size, as once, few, many or a class for expanded clones.

TRBJ2-7 | - | - | TRBV10-1 | CASSESMRGLNYEQYF | TGCGCCAGCAGTGAGTCTATGCGGGGGCTGAACTACGAGCAGTACTTC
TRBJ2-1 | - | - | TRBV20-1 | CSASQNYEQFF | TGCAGTGCTAGTCAGAACTATGAGCAGTTCTTC
TRBJ2-7 | - | - | TRBV10-2 | CASSEGPGQYF | TGCGCCAGCAGTGAAGGACCTGGGCAGTACTTC
TRBJ1-2 | - | medium-sized | TRBV30 | CAWSVPQRYYGYTF | TGTGCCTGGAGTGTTCCCCAGAGATACTATGGCTACACCTTC
TRBJ2-1 | TRBD2 | - | TRBV20-1 | CSARGTSAGEQFF | TGCAGTGCTAGAGGGACTAGCGCGGGTGAGCAGTTCTTC
TRBJ1-2 | - | medium-sized | TRBV29-1 | CSVEDGARGYTF | TGCAGCGTTGAGGACGGCGCAAGGGGCTACACCTTC
TRBJ2-7 | TRBD1 | medium-sized | TRBV12-3/TRBV12-4 | CASSLRGQNYEQYF | TGTGCCAGCAGTCTCAGGGGACAGAACTACGAGCAGTACTTC
TRBJ2-7 | - | - | TRBV7-2 | CASSLYRDFSYEQYF | TGTGCCAGCAGCTTATACCGGGACTTCTCCTACGAGCAGTACTTC
TRBJ1-1 | - | few | TRBV6-5 | CASSRLGAGEDTEAFF | TGTGCCAGCAGTCGACTTGGGGCAGGGGAGGACACTGAAGCTTTCTTT
TRBJ2-7 | TRBD2 | medium-sized | TRBV18 | CASSPSGLGYEQYF | TGTGCCAGCTCACCGTCGGGACTAGGGTACGAGCAGTACTTC
TRBJ2-3 | - | few | TRBV6-4 | CASSSAEFDTQYF | TGTGCCAGCAGTTCCGCGGAGTTTGATACGCAGTATTTT
TRBJ1-5 | - | medium-sized | TRBV12-3/TRBV12-4 | CASSLRQGSNQPQHF | TGTGCCAGCAGTTTGAGGCAGGGCAGCAATCAGCCCCAGCATTTT
TRBJ1-5 | - | few | TRBV6-6 | CASSRTGAGSNSNQPQHF | TGTGCCAGCAGTCGAACCGGGGCCGGTTCTAATAGCAATCAGCCCCAGCATTTT
TRBJ1-1 | - | - | TRBV6-2/TRBV6-3 | CASSFGQHWNTEAFF | TGTGCCAGCAGTTTCGGACAACACTGGAACACTGAAGCTTTCTTT
TRBJ2-3 | - | large | TRBV29-1 | CSVVGGSTDTQYF | TGCAGCGTTGTTGGCGGTAGCACAGATACGCAGTATTTT
TRBJ2-3 | TRBD2 | few | TRBV5-1 | CASSLGSSGGRTDTQYF | TGCGCCAGCAGCTTGGGTTCCAGCGGGGGGCGCACAGATACGCAGTATTTT
TRBJ2-5 | - | medium-sized | TRBV6-5 | CASTEIPGRETQYF | TGTGCCAGCACTGAAATACCGGGGCGGGAGACCCAGTACTTC
TRBJ2-6 | TRBD1 | medium-sized | TRBV6-2/TRBV6-3 | CATRTGIRSGANVLTF | TGTGCCACCAGGACAGGGATAAGATCCGGGGCCAACGTCCTGACTTTC
TRBJ2-3 | TRBD2 | - | TRBV20-1 | CSARRGSGGRTDTQYF | TGCAGTGCTAGGCGGGGGTCGGGGGGGCGCACAGATACGCAGTATTTT
TRBJ2-1 | TRBD2 | once | TRBV4-3 | CASSQEPQRLAEPYNEQFF | TGCGCCAGCAGCCAAGAACCCCAGAGACTAGCGGAACCCTACAATGAGCAGTTCTTC
TRBJ1-1 | TRBD1 | medium-sized | TRBV6-9 | CASSWADDRDTEAFF | TGTGCCAGCAGTTGGGCGGACGACAGGGACACTGAAGCTTTCTTT
TRBJ1-1 | TRBD1 | few | TRBV19 | CASSRGQGNTEAFF | TGTGCCAGTAGCCGCGGACAGGGAAACACTGAAGCTTTCTTT
TRBJ2-3 | - | few | TRBV24-1 | CATSDQGKVDTQYF | TGTGCCACCAGTGACCAGGGTAAGGTGGATACGCAGTATTTT
TRBJ2-7 | TRBD1 | few | TRBV5-6 | CASSSRGRRSYEQYF | TGTGCCAGCAGCTCCAGGGGGCGTAGGTCCTACGAGCAGTACTTC
TRBJ2-3 | TRBD2 | medium-sized | TRBV27 | CASSSPGLLDTQYF | TGTGCCAGCAGTTCTCCGGGACTATTAGATACGCAGTATTTT
TRBJ2-2 | - | - | TRBV7-2 | CASSRPALGELFF | TGTGCCAGCAGCCGACCCGCGCTCGGGGAGCTGTTTTTT
TRBJ2-3 | TRBD2 | few | TRBV7-9 | CASSATGTSPTDTQYF | TGTGCCAGCAGCGCTACCGGGACTAGTCCCACAGATACGCAGTATTTT
TRBJ1-3 | TRBD1 | - | TRBV10-2 | CASRTGQGSGNTIYF | TGCGCCAGCAGAACAGGACAGGGCTCTGGAAACACCATATATTTT
TRBJ2-2 | - | - | TRBV5-1 | CASSLAPLGNTGELFF | TGCGCCAGCAGCTTGGCGCCCCTAGGAAACACCGGGGAGCTGTTTTTT
TRBJ2-7 | TRBD2 | few | TRBV10-3 | CAISVGTSGMKEQYF | TGTGCCATCAGTGTAGGAACTAGCGGGATGAAAGAGCAGTACTTC
TRBJ1-4 | - | - | TRBV30 | CAWSVSPSGEKLFF | TGTGCCTGGAGTGTCAGCCCCTCAGGTGAAAAACTGTTTTTT
TRBJ2-7 | - | medium-sized | TRBV27 | CASSSSRVGGTYEQYF | TGTGCCAGCAGTTCATCGAGAGTGGGAGGCACCTACGAGCAGTACTTC
TRBJ2-7 | - | medium-sized | TRBV6-1 | CASSVPKAGTILEQYF | TGTGCCAGCAGTGTCCCCAAGGCGGGAACGATACTCGAGCAGTACTTC
TRBJ1-5 | - | medium-sized | TRBV5-6 | CASSLGQGGNQPQHF | TGTGCCAGCAGCTTGGGGCAGGGTGGCAATCAGCCCCAGCATTTT
TRBJ1-2 | TRBD1 | few | TRBV6-2/TRBV6-3 | CASTPPETGGRQSGYTF | TGTGCCAGCACCCCCCCCGAGACAGGGGGCAGGCAAAGTGGCTACACCTTC
TRBJ2-3 | TRBD2 | medium-sized | TRBV18 | CASSRTSGGPSTDTQYF | TGTGCCAGCTCCAGGACTAGCGGGGGTCCTAGCACAGATACGCAGTATTTT
TRBJ1-5 | - | - | TRBV19 | CASSMGWGTSTFPSNQPQHF | TGTGCCAGTAGTATGGGATGGGGGACATCGACCTTTCCTAGCAATCAGCCCCAGCATTTT
TRBJ2-2 | - | - | TRBV30 | CAWGPGDHTGELFF | TGTGCCTGGGGGCCGGGGGATCACACCGGGGAGCTGTTTTTT
TRBJ2-1 | TRBD1 | few | TRBV12-5 | CASGLVSGQGTNEQFF | TGTGCTAGTGGTTTGGTATCGGGACAGGGGACGAATGAGCAGTTCTTC
TRBJ1-1 | - | - | TRBV5-5 | CASSLEPNTEAFF | TGTGCCAGCAGCTTGGAACCCAACACTGAAGCTTTCTTT
TRBJ2-1 | TRBD2 | - | TRBV7-9 | CASSPAGANNEQFF | TGTGCCAGCAGCCCAGCGGGAGCTAACAATGAGCAGTTCTTC
TRBJ2-3 | - | medium-sized | TRBV7-9 | CASSRGATDTQYF | TGTGCCAGCAGCCGAGGGGCCACAGATACGCAGTATTTT
TRBJ2-7 | - | - | TRBV11-1 | CASSGPGGRSSYEQYF | TGTGCCAGCAGCGGGCCGGGGGGCAGGAGCTCCTACGAGCAGTACTTC
TRBJ2-4 | - | medium-sized | TRBV15 | CATSRGGAGQGNIQYF | TGTGCCACCAGCAGAGGTGGGGCAGGGCAGGGGAACATTCAGTACTTC
TRBJ2-7 | - | few | TRBV24-1 | CATSDLFDREGSYEQYF | TGTGCCACCAGTGATCTCTTCGACAGGGAGGGATCCTACGAGCAGTACTTC
TRBJ2-2 | TRBD2 | - | TRBV24-1 | CATSDPGLAGIQGELFF | TGTGCCACCAGTGATCCGGGACTAGCGGGTATTCAAGGGGAGCTGTTTTTT
TRBJ1-6 | TRBD1 | - | TRBV20-1 | CSARPRTGDSSPLHF | TGCAGTGCTAGGCCCAGGACAGGGGATAGTTCACCCCTCCACTTT
TRBJ2-5 | TRBD1 | medium-sized | TRBV12-3/TRBV12-4 | CASSSRTGFQETQYF | TGTGCCAGCAGTTCGCGGACAGGCTTCCAAGAGACCCAGTACTTC
TRBJ2-7 | - | - | TRBV20-1 | CSARVSATYEQYF | TGCAGTGCTAGGGTATCGGCAACCTACGAGCAGTACTTC
TRBJ2-5 | - | medium-sized | TRBV5-4 | CASSFGGQRDQYF | TGTGCCAGCAGCTTCGGGGGACAGAGGGACCAGTACTTC
TRBJ2-2 | - | once | TRBV5-5 | CASTSGSADPGELFF | TGCGCCAGCACTTCCGGGTCCGCGGATCCCGGGGAGCTGTTTTTT
TRBJ2-7 | TRBD1 | - | TRBV28 | CASSSTGAPSYEQYF | TGTGCCAGCAGTTCCACAGGGGCCCCCTCCTACGAGCAGTACTTC